These 9 T cell receptor beta chains came from one sample sequenced in a study of vaccination effects on CD4 cells after COVID-19. These TCRs' antigens remain unknown. Libraries were prepared by immunoSEQ multiplex PCR; TCRdb keeps only in-frame clonotypes and omits some of them. The data hold some 31,000 clones, with around 78% observed a single time. Antigen-specific CD4+ T cell clonotypes were called by their expansion after viral peptide-pool culture in ViraFEST. Having been cultured for 10 days, the cells underwent CD4+ T cell isolation. In the vaccine recipients, nucleocapsid antibodies were negative and there was no prior SARS-CoV-2 infection. The source was CD4+ T cells from PBMCs cultured with HCoV-OC43 spike peptides, collected before COVID-19 vaccination. The subset denotes: HCoV-OC43 spike overlapping peptide pool stimulation. The receptors were sampled from a human donor who received a COVID-19 vaccine.

The chain joins TRBV7-2 to TRBJ2-1; D is perhaps TRBD2 (6 bases). This CDR3 contains 15 residues. The germline CDR1 and CDR2 sequences are SGHTA and FQGNSA. Between the trimmed V and J ends, which lost 0 bases and 7 bases, there was a span of 13 bases. The CDR3 loop reads CASSLASGLRNEQFF. The CDR3 coding sequence is TGTGCCAGCAGCTTAGCCAGCGGGTTAAGAAATGAGCAGTTCTTC.

The genes are TRBV2 and TRBJ1-4, with D possibly matching TRBD1 (5 bases). The CDR3 is made up of 14 amino acids. V lost 11 bases and J 2 bases, leaving 15 bases between the germline ends. CDR1 SNHLY and CDR2 FYNNEI come from the germline V gene. As DNA, the CDR3 is TGTGCCTCACGACAGATCCTCACTAATGAAAAACTGTTTTTT. It yields the protein CASRQILTNEKLFF.

The chain links TRBV2 to TRBJ1-2; 7 positions match TRBD1. This CDR3 contains 14 residues. The J segment lost 2 bases and the V segment lost 4 bases, leaving 4 bases of the junction unmatched. Per germline, CDR1 SNHLY and CDR2 FYNNEI. The CDR3, as DNA: TGTGCCAGCAGTGGCGGGACAGTCAACTATGGCTACACCTTC. Its protein product is CASSGGTVNYGYTF.

V gene TRBV7-9 combines with J gene TRBJ2-1; TRBD1 is a possible D gene (6 bases). CDR3 length: 17 residues. From germline, CDR1 is SEHNR and CDR2 FQNEAQ (reference sequence). V was clipped by 3 bases and J by 4 bases, with 19 bases between them. CDR3 sequence reads: CASSFMDSLRTYNEQFF. CDR3 sequence (DNA): TGTGCCAGCAGCTTTATGGACAGCCTACGTACTTACAATGAGCAGTTCTTC.

The chain carries TRBV7-9 and TRBJ1-1, with D tentatively TRBD1 (5 bases). This CDR3 spans 15 amino acids. From germline, CDR1 is SEHNR and CDR2 FQNEAQ (reference sequence). V was trimmed by 0 bases and J by 3 bases, leaving 11 bases between them. CDR3 sequence reads: CASSLATREHTEAFF. As DNA, the CDR3 is TGTGCCAGCAGCTTAGCAACCAGGGAACACACTGAAGCTTTCTTT.

The V call is TRBV6-4, the J call TRBJ1-2, with unresolved D. Trimming pared 0 bases from V and 5 bases from J, leaving 10 bases between. Germline V gene sequence: CDR1 MRHNA, CDR2 SNTAGT. This CDR3 comprises 14 residues. CDR3 residues: CASSDSGGSYGYTF. CDR3 coding DNA: TGTGCCAGCAGTGACTCAGGCGGCTCTTATGGCTACACCTTC.

This chain uses TRBV3-1 (or the pseudogene TRBV3-2) with TRBJ1-2, with 9 bases fitting TRBD1. This CDR3 contains 17 residues. Per germline, CDR1 LGHDT and CDR2 YNNKEL (reference sequence). The V segment lost 4 bases and the J segment 4 bases; nucleotides outside the gene matches: 13. The CDR3 DNA reads TGTGCCAGCAGCCTCCCGGGACAGGGCCCTTTAATCTATGGCTACACCTTC. As protein: CASSLPGQGPLIYGYTF.

CDR3 in DNA: TGTGCCAGCAGGCCCTCACCCAGGGCGGGCTACACCTTC. Its translation is CASRPSPRAGYTF. V is TRBV6-5 and J is TRBJ1-2; tentative D call: TRBD1 (5 bases). The V gene lost 6 bases and the J gene lost 8 bases, with 16 bases spanning the gap. The CDR3 totals 13 residues. CDR1 and CDR2 (germline): MNHEY, SVGAGI.

This clone was seen more than once but under ten times. The chain links TRBV7-9 to TRBJ2-1, with 12 bases that match TRBD2. The CDR3 loop spans 18 amino acids. Trimming cost V 5 bases and J 8 bases; bases outside gene matches: 16. Germline V lookup: CDR1 SEHNR, CDR2 FQNEAQ (reference sequence). The CDR3, as DNA: TGTGCCAGCAGCCTGAACGGACTAGCGGGGCCTGGAGTGGATGAGCAGTTCTTC. This gives the protein CASSLNGLAGPGVDEQFF.